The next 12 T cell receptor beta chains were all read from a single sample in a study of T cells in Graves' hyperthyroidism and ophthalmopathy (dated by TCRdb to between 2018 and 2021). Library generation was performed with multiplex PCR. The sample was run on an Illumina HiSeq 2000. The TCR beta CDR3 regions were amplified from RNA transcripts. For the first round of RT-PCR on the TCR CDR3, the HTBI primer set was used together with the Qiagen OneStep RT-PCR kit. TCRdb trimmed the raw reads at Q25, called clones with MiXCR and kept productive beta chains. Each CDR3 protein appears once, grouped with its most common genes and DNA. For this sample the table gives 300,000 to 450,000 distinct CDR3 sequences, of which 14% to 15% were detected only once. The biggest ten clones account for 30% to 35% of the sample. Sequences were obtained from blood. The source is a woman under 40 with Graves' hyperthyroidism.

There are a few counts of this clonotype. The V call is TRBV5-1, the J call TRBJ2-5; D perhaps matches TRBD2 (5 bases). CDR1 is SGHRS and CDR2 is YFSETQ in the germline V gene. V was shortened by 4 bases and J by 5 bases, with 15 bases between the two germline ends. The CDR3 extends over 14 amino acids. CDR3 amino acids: CASSPAGVWETQYF. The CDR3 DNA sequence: TGCGCCAGCAGCCCCGCGGGTGTGTGGGAGACCCAGTACTTC. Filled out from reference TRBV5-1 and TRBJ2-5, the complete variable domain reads KAGVTQTPRYLIKTRGQQVTLSCSPISGHRSVSWYQQTPGQGLQFLFEYFSETQRNKGNFPGRFSGRQFSNSRSEMNVSTLELGDSALYLCASSPAGVWETQYFGPGTRLLVL.

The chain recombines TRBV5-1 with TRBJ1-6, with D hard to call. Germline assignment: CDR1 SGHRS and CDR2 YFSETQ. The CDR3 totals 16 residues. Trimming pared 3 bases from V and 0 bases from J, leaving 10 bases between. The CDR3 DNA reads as TGCGCCAGCAGCTCGGGCCTTAGCTCCTATAATTCACCCCTCCACTTT. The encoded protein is CASSSGLSSYNSPLHF.

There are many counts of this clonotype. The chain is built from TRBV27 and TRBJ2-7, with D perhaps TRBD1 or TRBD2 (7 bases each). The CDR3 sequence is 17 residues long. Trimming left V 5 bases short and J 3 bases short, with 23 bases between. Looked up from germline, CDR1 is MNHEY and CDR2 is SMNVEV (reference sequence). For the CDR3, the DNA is TGTGCCAGCAGTATCATCCAGGGGGGGCGTCACCTCTACGAGCAGTACTTC. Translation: CASSIIQGGRHLYEQYF.

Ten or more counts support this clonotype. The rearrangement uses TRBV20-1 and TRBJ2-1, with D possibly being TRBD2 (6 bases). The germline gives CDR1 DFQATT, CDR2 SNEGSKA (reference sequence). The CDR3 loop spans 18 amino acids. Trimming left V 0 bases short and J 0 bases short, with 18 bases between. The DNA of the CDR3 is TGCAGTGCTAGAGATCGAAGAGGGAGCGGGTCCTCCTACAATGAGCAGTTCTTC. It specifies CSARDRRGSGSSYNEQFF.

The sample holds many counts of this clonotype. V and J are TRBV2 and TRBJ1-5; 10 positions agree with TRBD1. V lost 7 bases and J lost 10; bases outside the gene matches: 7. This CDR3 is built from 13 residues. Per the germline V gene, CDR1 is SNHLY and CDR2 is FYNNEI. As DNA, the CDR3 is TGTGCCAGCAACGGGAGACAGGGGGCTCCCCAGCATTTT. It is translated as CASNGRQGAPQHF.

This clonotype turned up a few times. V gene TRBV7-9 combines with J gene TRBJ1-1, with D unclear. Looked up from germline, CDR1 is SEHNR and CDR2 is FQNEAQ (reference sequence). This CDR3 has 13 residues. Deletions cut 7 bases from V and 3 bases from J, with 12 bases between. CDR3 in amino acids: CASIRSGDTEAFF. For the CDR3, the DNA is TGTGCCAGCATCAGGAGTGGAGACACTGAAGCTTTCTTT.

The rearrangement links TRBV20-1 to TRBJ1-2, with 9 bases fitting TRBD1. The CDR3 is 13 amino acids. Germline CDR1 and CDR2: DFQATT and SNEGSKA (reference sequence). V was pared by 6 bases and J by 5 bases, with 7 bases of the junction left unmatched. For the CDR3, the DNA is TGCAGTGCCGGACAGGGGACGGTATATGGCTACACCTTC. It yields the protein CSAGQGTVYGYTF.

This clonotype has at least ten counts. The CDR3 DNA reads as TGTGCCAGCATCCCGATGACAGTTAGCAATCAGCCCCAGCATTTT. It yields the protein CASIPMTVSNQPQHF. The chain carries TRBV28 and TRBJ1-5, with D possibly matching TRBD1 (5 bases). The length of the CDR3 is 15 residues. Trimming left V 7 bases short and J 0 bases short, with 13 bases between. Germline-derived CDR1 and CDR2 are MDHEN and SYDVKM. Full variable domain (outside the CDR3, taken from reference TRBV28 and TRBJ1-5): DVKVTQSSRYLVKRTGEKVFLECVQDMDHENMFWYRQDPGLGLRLIYFSYDVKMKEKGDIPEGYSVSREKKERFSLILESASTNQTSMYLCASIPMTVSNQPQHFGDGTRLSIL.

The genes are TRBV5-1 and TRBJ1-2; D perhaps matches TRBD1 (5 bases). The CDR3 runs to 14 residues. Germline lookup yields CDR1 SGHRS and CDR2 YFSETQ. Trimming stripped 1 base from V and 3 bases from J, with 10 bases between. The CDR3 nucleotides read TGCGCCAGCAGCTTGCTCCAGGGAGACTATGGCTACACCTTC. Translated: CASSLLQGDYGYTF. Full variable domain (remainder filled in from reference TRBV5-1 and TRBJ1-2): KAGVTQTPRYLIKTRGQQVTLSCSPISGHRSVSWYQQTPGQGLQFLFEYFSETQRNKGNFPGRFSGRQFSNSRSEMNVSTLELGDSALYLCASSLLQGDYGYTFGSGTRLTVV.

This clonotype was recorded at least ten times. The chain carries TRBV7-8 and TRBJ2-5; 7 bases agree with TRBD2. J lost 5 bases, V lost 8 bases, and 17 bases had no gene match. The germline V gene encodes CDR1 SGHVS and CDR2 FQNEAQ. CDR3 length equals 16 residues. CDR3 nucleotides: TGTGCCAGCTCGCCCTTGGCCCACAACGGGGGGGAGACCCAGTACTTC. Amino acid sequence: CASSPLAHNGGETQYF.

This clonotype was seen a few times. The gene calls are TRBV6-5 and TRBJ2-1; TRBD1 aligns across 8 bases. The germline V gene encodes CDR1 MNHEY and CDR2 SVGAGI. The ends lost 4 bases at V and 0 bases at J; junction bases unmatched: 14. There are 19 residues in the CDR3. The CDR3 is CASSCRQGTGRSSYNEQFF. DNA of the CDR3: TGTGCCAGCAGTTGCCGACAAGGGACAGGCAGGAGCTCCTACAATGAGCAGTTCTTC.

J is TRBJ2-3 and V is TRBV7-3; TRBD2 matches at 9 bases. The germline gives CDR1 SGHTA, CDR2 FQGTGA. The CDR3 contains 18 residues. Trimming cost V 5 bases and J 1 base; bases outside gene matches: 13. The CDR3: CASSLSEAGGWGTDTQYF. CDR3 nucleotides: TGTGCCAGCAGCCTTAGCGAAGCGGGAGGTTGGGGCACAGATACGCAGTATTTT.